This TCR beta chain came from a study of blood T cell repertoires in COVID-19. Study-wide background: COVID-19 samples collected from the United States, Italy and Spain covered acute and convalescent phases. From T cells, B-cell-depleted T cells, or PBMCs came the material, which was cDNA or gDNA.

This clone was seen a single time. Looked up from germline, CDR1 is SGDLS and CDR2 is YYNGEE. V shed 4 bases and J shed 11 bases, with 15 bases lying between them. The CDR3 is 12 residues long. Original processing notes: Nucleated cell counts were estimated from reference gene primer amplification. The table came from immunoSEQ multiplex PCR; TCRdb's copy has only in-frame clones and leaves some out. V, J and clone size are those of that table, while D and trimming were read from the DNA. The sample holds 140,000 or so clones; 70% to 90% are singletons and the top ten take less than 6.5%. The TCR was taken from a human donor in a cohort sampled during active COVID-19. Sequencing was performed on peripheral blood. The V gene is TRBV9, the J gene TRBJ1-1; the D gene is possibly TRBD1 (6 bases). The CDR3 sequence is CASSPRGPRAFF. CDR3 in DNA: TGTGCCAGCAGCCCCAGGGGTCCTCGGGCTTTCTTT.